The rows below give T cell receptor beta chains drawn from one sample of a study of vaccination and CD4 T cells after COVID-19. The antigens these receptors bind are not known. TCRdb fed the PCR reads into MiXCR, producing one record per CDR3 protein. The table records around 18,000 distinct CDR3 sequences, roughly 57% of them present only once. The sample consisted of CD4+ T cells from blood, cultured in vitro. The receptors were sampled from a human donor who had recovered from COVID-19. Each CDR3 is given with its conserved first and last residue. Each record gives: clone size, J gene, D gene, V gene, CDR3 protein, CDR3 DNA. The D gene is left open where the match is weak. Only part of the rows carry a size: once, few, many, or a class if the clone is expanded.

few	TRBJ1-1	.	TRBV7-2	CASSLAPITEAFF	TGTGCCAGCAGCTTAGCGCCCATCACTGAAGCTTTCTTT
.	TRBJ1-5	.	TRBV11-2	CASRWVVPMSNQPQHF	TGTGCCAGCAGGTGGGTAGTGCCTATGAGCAATCAGCCCCAGCATTTT
.	TRBJ2-3	.	TRBV2	CATQRRGSTDTQYF	TGTGCCACCCAACGCCGGGGGAGCACAGATACGCAGTATTTT
few	TRBJ2-5	TRBD1	TRBV7-6	CASSPIRTGGETQYF	TGTGCCAGCAGCCCCATAAGGACAGGGGGGGAGACCCAGTACTTC
.	TRBJ1-1	.	TRBV20-1	CSARVGANTEAFF	TGCAGTGCTAGAGTGGGGGCGAACACTGAAGCTTTCTTT
.	TRBJ1-1	.	TRBV6-1	CASSALGGTTEAFF	TGTGCCAGCAGTGCCCTCGGGGGGACCACTGAAGCTTTCTTT
.	TRBJ2-3	TRBD2	TRBV20-1	CSVALVRLAGVGTDTQYF	TGCAGTGTCGCCCTCGTGAGGCTAGCGGGAGTTGGCACAGATACGCAGTATTTT
.	TRBJ1-2	.	TRBV28	CASSFTPGARGGYTF	TGTGCCAGCAGTTTTACCCCAGGGGCGCGGGGAGGCTACACCTTC
medium-sized	TRBJ1-2	.	TRBV5-1	CASSLEGSVGYTF	TGCGCCAGCAGCTTGGAGGGGTCCGTTGGCTACACCTTC
.	TRBJ2-7	TRBD1	TRBV6-1	CASRGPGGLYEQYF	TGTGCCAGCAGAGGCCCAGGGGGCCTCTACGAGCAGTACTTC
few	TRBJ1-5	.	TRBV7-3	CASSLGQPQHF	TGTGCCAGCAGCTTAGGTCAGCCCCAGCATTTT
.	TRBJ1-3	.	TRBV7-3	CASSLSASSGNTIYF	TGTGCCAGCAGCTTATCGGCATCCTCTGGAAACACCATATATTTT
.	TRBJ1-2	.	TRBV20-1	CSARDPTAYGYTF	TGCAGTGCTAGAGATCCGACAGCCTATGGCTACACCTTC
few	TRBJ2-3	TRBD2	TRBV7-6	CASSAGLAGEIDTQYF	TGTGCCAGCAGCGCGGGACTAGCGGGAGAAATAGATACGCAGTATTTT
.	TRBJ2-7	.	TRBV5-1	CASSFGRGYEQYF	TGCGCCAGCAGCTTTGGTCGGGGCTACGAGCAGTACTTC
once	TRBJ2-1	.	TRBV5-4	CASSLTRGSYNEQFF	TGTGCCAGCAGCTTAACTAGGGGTTCCTACAATGAGCAGTTCTTC
few	TRBJ2-2	.	TRBV20-1	CSARRDYTGELFF	TGCAGTGCGCGCCGCGACTACACCGGGGAGCTGTTTTTT
.	TRBJ1-1	.	TRBV6-1	CATRTEWGTEAFF	TGTGCCACCCGGACAGAATGGGGCACTGAAGCTTTCTTT
.	TRBJ1-5	.	TRBV6-2/TRBV6-3	CASSYRFGRGSNQPQHF	TGTGCCAGCAGTTACCGCTTTGGAAGAGGGAGCAATCAGCCCCAGCATTTT
few	TRBJ2-5	.	TRBV7-9	CASSPVRIGEETQYF	TGTGCCAGCAGCCCCGTCCGGATAGGAGAGGAGACCCAGTACTTC
.	TRBJ1-2	TRBD1	TRBV30	CAWTRRDRAAYGYTF	TGTGCCTGGACCCGCCGGGACAGGGCGGCCTATGGCTACACCTTC
.	TRBJ2-2	.	TRBV19	CASRSPSAPEGHGELFF	TGTGCCAGTAGATCCCCCTCGGCCCCGGAGGGCCACGGGGAGCTGTTTTTT
.	TRBJ1-1	.	TRBV28	CASSPRGELQSPEAFF	TGTGCCAGCAGTCCTAGGGGAGAGCTACAGAGCCCTGAAGCTTTCTTT